The next 22 T cell receptor beta chains were all read from a single sample in a study of beta chain features in type 1 diabetes. These TCRs' antigens remain unknown. The entirety of the isolated RNA underwent reverse transcription, so expressed TCRB transcripts were sequenced. Produced via immunoSEQ multiplex PCR; TCRdb's table is partial and in-frame only. The table shows roughly 340,000 clones, with roughly 12% occurring only once. Study-level results: TCRB CDR3s from Type 1 diabetes patients were moderately but significantly shorter in all four CD4+ subsets.

The sample consisted of naive CD4+ T cells from blood. The origin of the receptors is a woman under 30 with type 1 diabetes.

Concerning this clone: In the same sample, other DNA sequences code for this CDR3. The gene calls are TRBV19 and TRBJ2-1; TRBD2 matches at 9 bases. Germline assignment: CDR1 LNHDA and CDR2 SQIVND (reference sequence). The V gene end was trimmed by 4 bases and the J gene end by 4 bases; junction bases not matched to a gene: 2. This CDR3 contains 14 residues. The CDR3 reads CASSRAGGYNEQFF. The CDR3 coding sequence is TGTGCCAGTAGTAGAGCGGGGGGATACAATGAGCAGTTCTTC.

The chain has TRBV4-1 and TRBJ2-2; 10 nucleotides align to TRBD2. Germline assignment: CDR1 MGHRA and CDR2 YSYEKL. V shed 3 bases, J shed 0 bases, and the junction held 4 bases outside the gene matches. The CDR3 has 17 residues. The CDR3 coding sequence is TGCGCCAGCAGCCATCCCAGCGGGGGGGCGAACACCGGGGAGCTGTTTTTT. Translating it yields CASSHPSGGANTGELFF.

The table lists this clone with a few counts. The sample holds other DNA sequences that translate to the same CDR3. The CDR3 region is CASSAPGLASTDTQYF. In nucleotides, the CDR3 is TGTGCCAGCAGCGCACCGGGACTAGCGAGCACAGATACGCAGTATTTT. The rearrangement links TRBV9 to TRBJ2-3, with 10 bases fitting TRBD2. J lost 0 bases, V lost 3 bases, and 4 bases had no gene match. This CDR3 region has 16 residues. Germline CDR1 reads SGDLS; CDR2 reads YYNGEE. Full variable domain (remainder filled in from reference TRBV9 and TRBJ2-3): DSGVTQTPKHLITATGQRVTLRCSPRSGDLSVYWYQQSLDQGLQFLIQYYNGEERAKGNILERFSAQQFPDLHSELNLSSLELGDSALYFCASSAPGLASTDTQYFGPGTRLTVL.

The rearrangement joins TRBV7-2 to TRBJ2-5; 7 bases align to TRBD2. The CDR3 is 16 amino acids. V shed 5 bases, J shed 7 bases, and the junction held 16 bases outside the gene matches. Germline lookup yields CDR1 SGHTA and CDR2 FQGNSA. In DNA form, the CDR3 reads TGTGCCAGCAGCCCAATAGCGGGTGGAGGCGCAGGGACCCAGTACTTC. This gives the protein CASSPIAGGGAGTQYF.

This sequence joins TRBV28 and TRBJ1-2; 8 bases fit TRBD1. The germline gives CDR1 MDHEN, CDR2 SYDVKM. V gave up 4 bases and J gave up 4 bases; unmatched junction bases: 11. The CDR3 sequence is 16 residues long. The CDR3 nucleotides are TGTGCCAGCAGTTCCCCGGACAGGGCACGAGTCTATGGCTACACCTTC. As protein: CASSSPDRARVYGYTF.

This clone was seen a few times. The chain carries TRBV5-1 and TRBJ2-3; 7 bases are a match to TRBD1. The CDR3 spans 14 residues. The V gene end was trimmed by 3 bases and the J gene end by 2 bases; junction bases not matched to a gene: 3. Looked up from germline, CDR1 is SGHRS and CDR2 is YFSETQ. DNA for the CDR3: TGCGCCAGCAGCTCCGGGACAGCCACAGATACGCAGTATTTT. It translates to CASSSGTATDTQYF.

The V call is TRBV28, the J call TRBJ1-5; maybe TRBD1 (5 bases). V was cut by 3 bases and J by 7 bases, with 16 bases left in between. Germline values: CDR1 MDHEN, CDR2 SYDVKM. The CDR3 consists of 15 residues. DNA of the CDR3: TGTGCCAGCAGTTTCATCACAGGTATTTCACAGCCCCAGCATTTT. This sequence encodes CASSFITGISQPQHF.

This clone has only a few counts. This chain uses TRBV9 with TRBJ1-1, with a tentative D call TRBD1 (6 bases). CDR1 and CDR2 from the germline V gene are SGDLS and YYNGEE. The CDR3 has 15 amino acids. Between the trimmed V and J ends, which lost 2 bases and 3 bases, there was a span of 14 bases. CDR3: CASSVSPDSYTEAFF. The CDR3 coding sequence is TGTGCCAGCAGCGTCTCCCCGGACAGCTACACTGAAGCTTTCTTT.

This clone was counted a few times. The gene calls are TRBV30 and TRBJ2-4; perhaps D is TRBD1 or TRBD2 (5 bases each). This CDR3 region has 10 residues. Deletions cut 8 bases from V and 8 bases from J, with 10 bases between. CDR1 and CDR2 from the germline V gene are GTSNPN and SVGIG (reference sequence). This chain's CDR3 is CAGTPDIQYF. The CDR3 DNA reads TGTGCCGGGACCCCGGACATTCAGTACTTC.

The chain recombines TRBV28 with TRBJ2-5; the D gene is possibly TRBD2 (5 bases). The CDR3 extends over 15 amino acids. The V gene lost 5 bases and the J gene lost 5 bases, with 18 bases spanning the gap. In germline, CDR1 is MDHEN, CDR2 SYDVKM. Here the CDR3 DNA reads TGTGCCAGCAGTAGCTTGGTAGGGAGTCGGGAGACCCAGTACTTC. Its translation is CASSSLVGSRETQYF.

This clone was seen a handful of times. J is TRBJ2-1 and V is TRBV4-1; TRBD2 matches at 8 bases. CDR1 and CDR2 from the germline V gene are MGHRA and YSYEKL. There are 13 residues in the CDR3. After removal of 4 bases from V and 6 bases from J, the junction contained 2 bases not matched to a gene. The CDR3 spells CASSRTSGNEQFF. The CDR3 DNA reads TGCGCCAGCAGCCGTACTAGCGGCAATGAGCAGTTCTTC.

The gene calls are TRBV10-3 and TRBJ2-3, with a weak D call TRBD1 (6 bases). CDR1 is ENHRY and CDR2 is SYGVKD in the germline V gene. There are 14 residues in the CDR3. Trimming took 7 bases from V and 4 from J, leaving 15 bases between them. The CDR3 bases are TGTGCCATCAATAGGGACACGGCATCAGATACGCAGTATTTT. This gives the protein CAINRDTASDTQYF.

This clone appeared a few times. The chain couples TRBV5-1 to TRBJ2-5; no reliable D call. Germline V gene data show CDR1 as SGHRS and CDR2 as YFSETQ. The V end lost 3 bases, the J end lost 4 bases, and 13 bases lay between the germline ends. This CDR3 is 14 amino acids long. The CDR3 bases are TGCGCCAGCAGCTCCCGTCGTGTATTAGAGACCCAGTACTTC. It is translated as CASSSRRVLETQYF.

This sequence joins TRBV5-1 and TRBJ1-1, with 7 bases matching TRBD1. This CDR3 contains 15 residues. Trimming took 9 bases from V and 4 from J; bases not matched to a gene: 15. Germline V gene lookup returns CDR1 SGHRS and CDR2 YFSETQ. The CDR3 sequence: CATQPGQAGVTEAFF. The CDR3 DNA follows: TGCGCCACCCAACCAGGACAGGCCGGGGTCACTGAAGCTTTCTTT. The full variable domain, completed using reference TRBV5-1 and TRBJ1-1, is KAGVTQTPRYLIKTRGQQVTLSCSPISGHRSVSWYQQTPGQGLQFLFEYFSETQRNKGNFPGRFSGRQFSNSRSEMNVSTLELGDSALYLCATQPGQAGVTEAFFGQGTRLTVV.

The rearrangement links TRBV18 to TRBJ1-1; D is possibly TRBD1 (5 bases). The CDR3 length is 13 residues. V lost 4 bases to trimming and J lost 3 bases, with 9 bases between them. Per the germline V gene, CDR1 is KGHSH and CDR2 is LQKENI. This CDR3 is CASSRGGDTEAFF. In DNA form, the CDR3 reads TGTGCCAGCTCACGGGGAGGGGACACTGAAGCTTTCTTT.

This clone was seen more than once but under ten times. The V and J genes are TRBV25-1 and TRBJ1-2; 9 nucleotides agree with TRBD1. J was trimmed by 8 bases and V by 1 base; bases with no gene match: 5. The germline V gene encodes CDR1 MGHDK and CDR2 SYGVNS. The CDR3 sequence is 14 residues long. The CDR3 DNA reads TGTGCCAGCAGTGAATCCGGACAGGGGATCGGCTACACCTTC. Translation gives CASSESGQGIGYTF.

This clone has only a few counts. This chain links TRBV7-9 with TRBJ2-2; the D gene is possibly TRBD2 (5 bases). V was clipped by 5 bases and J by 7 bases, with 14 bases between them. Germline V gene sequence: CDR1 SEHNR, CDR2 FQNEAQ (reference sequence). The CDR3 has 14 amino acids. The CDR3 nucleotides are TGTGCCAGCAGCCCGTCCGGGGATAGCGGGGAGCTGTTTTTT. Its translation is CASSPSGDSGELFF.

There are a few counts of this clone. This sequence joins TRBV14 and TRBJ2-7; D unresolved. The CDR3 spans 15 residues. V was clipped by 0 bases and J by 0 bases, with 9 bases between them. Germline V gives CDR1 SGHDN, CDR2 FVKESK. In DNA form, the CDR3 reads TGTGCCAGCAGCCAAGATCTAGGTAACTCCTACGAGCAGTACTTC. Amino acid sequence: CASSQDLGNSYEQYF. Together with reference TRBV14 and TRBJ2-7, the CDR3 gives the full variable domain: EAGVTQFPSHSVIEKGQTVTLRCDPISGHDNLYWYRRVMGKEIKFLLHFVKESKQDESGMPNNRFLAERTGGTYSTLKVQPAELEDSGVYFCASSQDLGNSYEQYFGPGTRLTVT.

J is TRBJ2-3 and V is TRBV5-4; TRBD1 is a possible D gene (5 bases). Germline CDR1 SGHNT, CDR2 YYREEE (reference sequence). The CDR3 extends over 14 amino acids. V dropped 0 bases and J dropped 1 base, with 6 bases sitting between them. The CDR3 loop reads CASSLVQGTDTQYF. The CDR3 DNA reads as TGTGCCAGCAGCTTGGTACAGGGCACAGATACGCAGTATTTT.

This clone has only a few counts. The genes are TRBV25-1 and TRBJ1-2; D is possibly TRBD1 (6 bases). There are 13 residues in the CDR3. Trimming removed 7 bases at V and 7 bases at J, with 16 bases between. The V gene's germline CDR1 is MGHDK and CDR2 SYGVNS. CDR3: CASTEGGKGGYTF. In nucleotides, the CDR3 is TGTGCCAGCACCGAGGGGGGGAAAGGTGGCTACACCTTC.

This clone was observed a handful of times. This rearrangement joins TRBV14 to TRBJ1-1; D is ambiguous. Germline CDR1 reads SGHDN; CDR2 reads FVKESK. Between the trimmed V and J ends, which lost 4 bases and 0 bases, there was a span of 6 bases. This CDR3 spans 13 amino acids. CDR3 sequence: CASSPGVNTEAFF. CDR3 coding DNA: TGTGCCAGCAGCCCAGGTGTGAACACTGAAGCTTTCTTT.

This clone was counted a few times. The CDR3 here is CASSEGVAGNNEQFF. CDR3 DNA sequence: TGTGCCAGCAGTGAAGGGGTAGCGGGAAACAATGAGCAGTTCTTC. J is TRBJ2-1 and V is TRBV6-1; 8 bases are a match to TRBD2. This CDR3 comprises 15 residues. CDR1 and CDR2 from the germline V gene are MNHNS and SASEGT. J was trimmed by 5 bases and V by 1 base; bases with no gene match: 4.